The 24 T cell receptor beta chains below come from one sample, sequenced in a study of blood T cell repertoires in COVID-19. TCRdb keeps only in-frame clones here, not all; method: immunoSEQ multiplex PCR. The sample lists some 69,000 clones; around 91% were seen once. The sample comprised peripheral blood. The receptor source for this set is a man between 45 and 60 years old with COVID-19, enrolled during active disease.

The J gene is TRBJ2-1, the V gene TRBV6-5, with 7 bases matching TRBD1. There are 12 residues in the CDR3. In germline, CDR1 is MNHEY, CDR2 SVGAGI. Germline trimming cut 9 bases from V and 9 bases from J; bases unmatched to any gene: 8. Here the CDR3 DNA reads TGTGCCAGTGACAGGGCGGGCGGTGAGCAGTTCTTC. Translating gives CASDRAGGEQFF.

This chain links TRBV6-4 with TRBJ1-6; D possibly corresponds to TRBD1 (5 bases). The CDR3 totals 14 residues. Per germline, CDR1 MRHNA and CDR2 SNTAGT. V was clipped by 6 bases and J by 10 bases, with 16 bases between them. The CDR3 coding sequence is TGTGCCAGCAGCCCAGTGGGGGGTCGGTCACCCCTCCACTTT. It encodes CASSPVGGRSPLHF.

The rearrangement uses TRBV4-2 and TRBJ2-5, with D tentatively TRBD2 (5 bases). The CDR3 extends over 16 amino acids. The ends were cut back, 0 bases at V and 4 bases at J, with 15 bases in the middle. Germline CDR1 reads LGHNA; CDR2 reads YNFKEQ. The CDR3 reads CASSQDNPTIRETQYF. The CDR3 DNA reads as TGTGCCAGCAGCCAAGATAATCCGACTATCCGAGAGACCCAGTACTTC.

The chain couples TRBV28 to TRBJ2-1, with 7 bases matching TRBD2. V trimming: 4 bases; J trimming: 3 bases; junction bases outside the gene matches: 9. Germline CDR1 and CDR2: MDHEN and SYDVKM. The CDR3 totals 16 residues. DNA for the CDR3: TGTGCCAGCAGTTCCCTCACAGAGCGGGGCTACAATGAGCAGTTCTTC. Protein sequence: CASSSLTERGYNEQFF.

Comment on this clone: The identical CDR3 is also encoded by other nucleotide sequences in the sample. This rearrangement joins TRBV5-1 to TRBJ2-3, with TRBD1 matching over 10 bases. Germline CDR1 and CDR2: SGHRS and YFSETQ. V dropped 4 bases and J dropped 3; count of bases not matched to a gene: 5. This CDR3 has 15 amino acids. Here the CDR3 reads CASSPRTGGTDTQYF. The CDR3 DNA reads as TGCGCCAGCAGCCCAAGGACAGGGGGAACAGATACGCAGTATTTT.

The chain joins TRBV5-1 to TRBJ2-6; D is possibly TRBD2 (5 bases). The germline V gene has CDR1 SGHRS and CDR2 YFSETQ. V lost 3 bases, J lost 10 bases, and 14 bases lay in between. CDR3 length equals 14 residues. The CDR3 coding sequence is TGCGCCAGCAGCTCATCGACGGGGTCTAACGTCCTGACTTTC. It yields the protein CASSSSTGSNVLTF.

This clone was found once. V is TRBV18 and J is TRBJ2-5; D call uncertain. Germline V gives CDR1 KGHSH, CDR2 LQKENI. CDR3 length equals 11 residues. Trimming took off 3 bases at V and 3 bases at J, with 2 bases between the two ends. CDR3: CASSPEETQYF. The DNA of the CDR3 is TGTGCCAGCTCACCCGAAGAGACCCAGTACTTC.

This rearrangement joins TRBV4-1 to TRBJ2-1, with TRBD1 identical over 8 bases. The V gene end was trimmed by 4 bases and the J gene end by 4 bases; junction bases not matched to a gene: 9. This CDR3 comprises 16 residues. Germline loops: CDR1 MGHRA, CDR2 YSYEKL. The CDR3 region is CASSPPGQEGYNEQFF. CDR3 nucleotide sequence: TGCGCCAGCAGCCCTCCGGGACAGGAAGGTTACAATGAGCAGTTCTTC.

The gene calls are TRBV5-4 and TRBJ2-1; 7 nucleotides line up with TRBD2. With 4 bases clipped from V and 0 bases from J, the junction kept 7 bases outside the gene matches. CDR3 length equals 16 residues. CDR1 is SGHNT and CDR2 is YYREEE in the germline V gene (reference sequence). The CDR3 sequence: CASSPSGTSSYNEQFF. In DNA, the CDR3 is TGTGCCAGCAGCCCCAGCGGGACGAGCTCCTACAATGAGCAGTTCTTC.

This sequence joins TRBV27 and TRBJ1-1, with D possibly TRBD1 on 6 matching bases. The germline gives CDR1 MNHEY, CDR2 SMNVEV (reference sequence). This CDR3 comprises 14 residues. V was cut by 6 bases and J by 1 base, with 12 bases left in between. The chain's CDR3 is CASRILQGNTEAFF. The CDR3 DNA follows: TGTGCCAGCAGAATCCTACAGGGGAACACTGAAGCTTTCTTT.

V and J are TRBV10-3 and TRBJ2-5, with 9 bases lining up with TRBD1. With V trimmed by 10 bases and J by 3 bases, 3 bases remained unmatched. CDR3 length: 12 amino acids. CDR1 and CDR2 (germline): ENHRY, SYGVKD. CDR3 residues: CATTGGEETQYF. CDR3 nucleotide sequence: TGTGCCACAACAGGGGGCGAAGAGACCCAGTACTTC.

On this clone itself: Compared with germline, one end of the junction differs, possibly owing to a read error. The chain combines TRBV2 with TRBJ2-5; 7 bases align to TRBD2. The germline gives CDR1 SNHLY, CDR2 FYNNEI. The CDR3 spans 11 residues. CDR3 DNA sequence: TGTGCCAGCACCCCGGGACTACATTACCACTTC. Amino acids: CASTPGLHYHF.

The chain has TRBV15 and TRBJ2-7; TRBD2 matches at 7 bases. The V gene end was trimmed by 1 base and the J gene end by 4 bases; junction bases not matched to a gene: 1. Germline values: CDR1 LNHNV, CDR2 YYDKDF (reference sequence). This CDR3 spans 13 amino acids. CDR3 coding DNA: TGTGCCACCAGCAGAGTGGGGGGGTACGAGCAGTACTTC. Its translation is CATSRVGGYEQYF.

The CDR3 nucleotides are TGTGCCAGCAGCTTAGCCGGAGCGGGCCCGTACAATGAGCAGTTCTTC. It encodes CASSLAGAGPYNEQFF. The chain has TRBV7-2 and TRBJ2-1; D is perhaps TRBD2 (6 bases). The CDR3 spans 16 residues. The germline V gene has CDR1 SGHTA and CDR2 FQGNSA. V was cut by 0 bases and J by 4 bases, with 13 bases left in between.

This chain connects TRBV6-5 to TRBJ2-7, with 7 bases identical to TRBD2. This CDR3 has 15 residues. Trimming removed 6 bases from V and 4 bases from J; junction bases left unmatched: 12. Germline lookup yields CDR1 MNHEY and CDR2 SVGAGI. Here the CDR3 DNA reads TGTGCCAGCAGCCGCCGCAGTCTAGCGGATTACGAGCAGTACTTC. Translation gives CASSRRSLADYEQYF.

The rearrangement links TRBV5-1 to TRBJ1-1, with 8 bases lining up with TRBD1. Germline V gives CDR1 SGHRS, CDR2 YFSETQ. V lost 4 bases to trimming and J lost 2 bases; unmatched junction nucleotides: 7. There are 15 residues in the CDR3. CDR3 residues: CASSRDRPTNTEAFF. In DNA form, the CDR3 reads TGCGCCAGCAGCCGGGACAGGCCAACTAACACTGAAGCTTTCTTT. The variable domain in full, with the rest retrieved from reference TRBV5-1 and TRBJ1-1, is KAGVTQTPRYLIKTRGQQVTLSCSPISGHRSVSWYQQTPGQGLQFLFEYFSETQRNKGNFPGRFSGRQFSNSRSEMNVSTLELGDSALYLCASSRDRPTNTEAFFGQGTRLTVV.

This rearrangement joins TRBV5-6 to TRBJ2-2, with D possibly TRBD2 on 6 matching bases. The CDR3 has 16 amino acids. Per the germline V gene, CDR1 is SGHDT and CDR2 is YYEEEE. The V end was cut by 0 bases, the J end by 3 bases, with 12 bases between. The CDR3 loop reads CASSLAVGLYTGELFF. In DNA form, the CDR3 reads TGTGCCAGCAGCTTGGCGGTGGGACTCTACACCGGGGAGCTGTTTTTT.

The V and J genes are TRBV10-3 and TRBJ1-4, with unresolved D. This CDR3 is 17 amino acids long. The V end lost 3 bases, the J end lost 5 bases, and 19 bases lay between the germline ends. Germline lookup yields CDR1 ENHRY and CDR2 SYGVKD. The CDR3 nucleotides read TGTGCCATCAGTGAAATGTGGGCAGGTAGTGGGAATGAAAAACTGTTTTTT. Its translation: CAISEMWAGSGNEKLFF.

The chain recombines TRBV21-1 with TRBJ2-1; the table's D call, TRBD1, has no DNA check behind it. TRBV21-1 is recorded as a pseudogene. The CDR3 covers 15 residues. The CDR3 region is CASSKRDRGLDEQFF. CDR3 bases: TGTGCCAGCAGCAAGAGGGACAGGGGCCTTGATGAGCAGTTCTTC.

The chain couples TRBV5-1 to TRBJ1-2, with unresolved D. This CDR3 is 15 amino acids long. Germline values: CDR1 SGHRS, CDR2 YFSETQ. The V gene lost 0 bases and the J gene lost 0 bases, with 9 bases spanning the gap. CDR3 residues: CASSLVSGANYGYTF. CDR3 in DNA: TGCGCCAGCAGCTTGGTTTCAGGTGCTAACTATGGCTACACCTTC.

The chain couples TRBV2 to TRBJ2-5; D is possibly TRBD2 (5 bases). The CDR3 totals 15 residues. Trimming pared 6 bases from V and 4 bases from J, leaving 18 bases between. Germline loops: CDR1 SNHLY, CDR2 FYNNEI. The CDR3 spells CASREILLRGETQYF. CDR3 bases: TGTGCCAGCAGGGAGATACTACTCCGGGGAGAGACCCAGTACTTC.

V and J are TRBV5-8 and TRBJ2-2; possible D gene TRBD2, 5 bases. Germline V lookup: CDR1 SGHTS, CDR2 YDEGEE. The CDR3 consists of 17 residues. V shed 0 bases and J shed 6 bases, with 18 bases lying between them. The CDR3, as DNA: TGTGCCAGCAGCTTGGGCTCCCTCCCGGGAATCCCCGGGGAGCTGTTTTTT. Translated: CASSLGSLPGIPGELFF.

This sequence joins TRBV7-3 and TRBJ2-1; D unclear. Trimming left V 0 bases short and J 8 bases short, with 8 bases between. Germline V gene data show CDR1 as SGHTA and CDR2 as FQGTGA. The length of the CDR3 is 13 residues. In DNA, the CDR3 is TGTGCCAGCAGCTTAACGCGGTCAGATGAGCAGTTCTTC. Translated, it gives CASSLTRSDEQFF.

The gene calls are TRBV7-9 and TRBJ1-3, with TRBD1 identical over 10 bases. CDR3 length: 17 residues. V shed 6 bases and J 0 bases; nucleotides not matched to a gene: 8. Per germline, CDR1 SEHNR and CDR2 FQNEAQ (reference sequence). CDR3 coding DNA: TGTGCCAGCAGGGGCGGGGACAGGGGTCTCTCTGGAAACACCATATATTTT. It translates to CASRGGDRGLSGNTIYF.